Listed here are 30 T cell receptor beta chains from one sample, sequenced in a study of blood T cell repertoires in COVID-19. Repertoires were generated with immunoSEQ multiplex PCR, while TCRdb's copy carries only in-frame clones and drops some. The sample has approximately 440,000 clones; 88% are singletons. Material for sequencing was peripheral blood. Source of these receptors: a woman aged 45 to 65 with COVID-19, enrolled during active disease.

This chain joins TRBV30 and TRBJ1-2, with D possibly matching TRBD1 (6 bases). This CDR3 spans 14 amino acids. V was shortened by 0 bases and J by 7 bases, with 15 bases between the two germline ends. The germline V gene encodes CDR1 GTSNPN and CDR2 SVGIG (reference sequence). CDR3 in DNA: TGTGCCTGGAGTGTAAGAAGGCAGGGGTCTGGCTACACCTTC. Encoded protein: CAWSVRRQGSGYTF.

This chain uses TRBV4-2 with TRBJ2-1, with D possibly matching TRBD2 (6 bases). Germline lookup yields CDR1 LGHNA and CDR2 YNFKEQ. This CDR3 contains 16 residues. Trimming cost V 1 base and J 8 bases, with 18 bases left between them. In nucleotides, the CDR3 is TGTGCCAGCAGCCAAGTGTCGGCTAGCGAGGAGGATGAGCAGTTCTTC. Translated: CASSQVSASEEDEQFF.

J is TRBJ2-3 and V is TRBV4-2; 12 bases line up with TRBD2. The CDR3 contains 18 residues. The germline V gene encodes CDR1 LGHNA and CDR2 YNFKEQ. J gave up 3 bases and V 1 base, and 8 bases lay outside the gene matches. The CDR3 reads CASSQGNPSGGATDTQYF. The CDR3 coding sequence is TGTGCCAGCAGCCAAGGAAATCCTAGCGGGGGGGCTACAGATACGCAGTATTTT.

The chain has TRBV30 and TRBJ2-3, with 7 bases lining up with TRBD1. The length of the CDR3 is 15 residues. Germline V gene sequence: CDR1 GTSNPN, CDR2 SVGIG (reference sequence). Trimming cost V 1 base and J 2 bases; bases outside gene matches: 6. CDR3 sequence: CAWSERGQATDTQYF. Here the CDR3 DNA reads TGTGCCTGGAGTGAAAGGGGGCAGGCCACAGATACGCAGTATTTT.

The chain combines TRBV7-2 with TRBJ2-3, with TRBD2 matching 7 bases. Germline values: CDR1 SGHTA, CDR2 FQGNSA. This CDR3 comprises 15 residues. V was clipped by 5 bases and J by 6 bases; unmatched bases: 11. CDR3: CASSAPRLASDTQYF. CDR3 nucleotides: TGTGCCAGCAGCGCCCCCCGACTAGCATCGGATACGCAGTATTTT. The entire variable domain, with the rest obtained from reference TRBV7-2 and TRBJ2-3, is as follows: GAGVSQSPSNKVTEKGKDVELRCDPISGHTALYWYRQSLGQGLEFLIYFQGNSAPDKSGLPSDRFSAERTGGSVSTLTIQRTQQEDSAVYLCASSAPRLASDTQYFGPGTRLTVL.

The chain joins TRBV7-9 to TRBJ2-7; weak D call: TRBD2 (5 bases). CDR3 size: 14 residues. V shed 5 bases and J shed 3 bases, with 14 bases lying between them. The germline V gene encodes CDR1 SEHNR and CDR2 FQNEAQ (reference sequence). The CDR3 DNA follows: TGTGCCAGCAGCCCCTCGGGGTCTTACTACGAGCAGTACTTC. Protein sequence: CASSPSGSYYEQYF.

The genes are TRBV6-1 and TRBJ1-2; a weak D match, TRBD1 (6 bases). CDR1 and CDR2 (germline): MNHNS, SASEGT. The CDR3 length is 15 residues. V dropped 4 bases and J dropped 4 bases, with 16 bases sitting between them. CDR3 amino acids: CASSVALDSSYGYTF. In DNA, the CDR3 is TGTGCCAGCAGTGTAGCTCTGGACAGTTCCTATGGCTACACCTTC.

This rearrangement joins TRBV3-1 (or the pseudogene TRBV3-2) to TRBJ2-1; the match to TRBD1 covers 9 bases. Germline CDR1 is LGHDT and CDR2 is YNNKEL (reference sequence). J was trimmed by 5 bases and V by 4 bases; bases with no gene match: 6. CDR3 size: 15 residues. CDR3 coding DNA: TGTGCCAGCAGCCTACCGGGACAGGGTCACAATGAGCAGTTCTTC. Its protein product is CASSLPGQGHNEQFF.

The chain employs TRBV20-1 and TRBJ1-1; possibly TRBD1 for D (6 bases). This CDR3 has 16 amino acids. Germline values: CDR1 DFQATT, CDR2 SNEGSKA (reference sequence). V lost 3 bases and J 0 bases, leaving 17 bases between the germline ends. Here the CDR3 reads CSASGPRPGVNTEAFF. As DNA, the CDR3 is TGCAGTGCTAGTGGCCCTAGGCCAGGGGTGAACACTGAAGCTTTCTTT.

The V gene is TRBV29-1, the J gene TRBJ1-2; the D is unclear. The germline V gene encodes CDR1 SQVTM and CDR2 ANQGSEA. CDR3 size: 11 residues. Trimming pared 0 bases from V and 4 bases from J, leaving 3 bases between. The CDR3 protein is CSVEEAYGYTF. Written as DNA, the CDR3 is TGCAGCGTTGAAGAAGCCTATGGCTACACCTTC.

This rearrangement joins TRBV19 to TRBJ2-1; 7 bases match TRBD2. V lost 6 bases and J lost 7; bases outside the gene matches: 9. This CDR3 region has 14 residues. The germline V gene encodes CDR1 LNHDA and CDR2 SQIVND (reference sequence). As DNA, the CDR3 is TGTGCCAGTAGCTCGGGGGGAGGTATGAATGAGCAGTTCTTC. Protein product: CASSSGGGMNEQFF.

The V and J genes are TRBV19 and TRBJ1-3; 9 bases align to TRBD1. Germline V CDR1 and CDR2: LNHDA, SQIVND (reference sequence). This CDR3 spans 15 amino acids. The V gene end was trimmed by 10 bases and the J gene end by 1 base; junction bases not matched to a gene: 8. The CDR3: CATKDRGNSGNTIYF. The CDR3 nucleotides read TGTGCCACCAAGGACAGGGGCAATTCTGGAAACACCATATATTTT.

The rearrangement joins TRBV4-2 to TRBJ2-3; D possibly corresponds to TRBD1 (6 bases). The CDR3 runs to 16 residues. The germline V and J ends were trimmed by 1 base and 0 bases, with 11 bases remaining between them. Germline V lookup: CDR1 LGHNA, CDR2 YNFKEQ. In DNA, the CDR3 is TGTGCCAGCAGCCAAGCCTCCAGGGGAAGCACAGATACGCAGTATTTT. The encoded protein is CASSQASRGSTDTQYF.

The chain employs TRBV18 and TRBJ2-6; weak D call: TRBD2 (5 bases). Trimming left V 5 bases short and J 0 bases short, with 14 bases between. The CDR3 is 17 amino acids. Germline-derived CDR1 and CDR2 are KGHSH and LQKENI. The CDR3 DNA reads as TGTGCCAGCTCAGTTCGGACGGGAAACTCTGGGGCCAACGTCCTGACTTTC. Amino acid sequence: CASSVRTGNSGANVLTF.

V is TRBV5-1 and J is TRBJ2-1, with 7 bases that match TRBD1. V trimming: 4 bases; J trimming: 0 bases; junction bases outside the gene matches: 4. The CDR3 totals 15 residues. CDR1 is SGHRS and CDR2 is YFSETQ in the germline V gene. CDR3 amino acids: CASSPTGFSYNEQFF. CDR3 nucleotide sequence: TGCGCCAGCAGCCCGACAGGGTTCTCCTACAATGAGCAGTTCTTC. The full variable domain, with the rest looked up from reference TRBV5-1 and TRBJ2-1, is KAGVTQTPRYLIKTRGQQVTLSCSPISGHRSVSWYQQTPGQGLQFLFEYFSETQRNKGNFPGRFSGRQFSNSRSEMNVSTLELGDSALYLCASSPTGFSYNEQFFGPGTRLTVL.

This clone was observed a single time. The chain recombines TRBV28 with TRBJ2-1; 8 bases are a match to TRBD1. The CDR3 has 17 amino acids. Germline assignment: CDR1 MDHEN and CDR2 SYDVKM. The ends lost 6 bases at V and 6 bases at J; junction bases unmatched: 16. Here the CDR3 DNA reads TGTGCCAGCAGCCCCCGGACAGGGACCGGTTTGGGCAATGAGCAGTTCTTC. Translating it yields CASSPRTGTGLGNEQFF.

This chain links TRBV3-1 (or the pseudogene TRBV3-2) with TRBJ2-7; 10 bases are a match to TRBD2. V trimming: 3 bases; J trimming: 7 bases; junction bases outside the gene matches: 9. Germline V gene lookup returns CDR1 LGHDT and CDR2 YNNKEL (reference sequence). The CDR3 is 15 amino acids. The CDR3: CASSHLSSGGGEQYF. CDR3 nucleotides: TGTGCCAGCAGCCACCTTTCTAGCGGGGGTGGGGAGCAGTACTTC.

The CDR3, as DNA: TGTGCCAGCAGCTTCCTGACAACCGGGGGCGAGCAGTACTTC. Its protein is CASSFLTTGGEQYF. The chain has TRBV7-9 and TRBJ2-7, with TRBD2 as a possible D gene (6 bases). Deletions cut 3 bases from V and 6 bases from J, with 15 bases between. CDR3 size: 14 residues. The germline CDR1 and CDR2 sequences are SEHNR and FQNEAQ (reference sequence).

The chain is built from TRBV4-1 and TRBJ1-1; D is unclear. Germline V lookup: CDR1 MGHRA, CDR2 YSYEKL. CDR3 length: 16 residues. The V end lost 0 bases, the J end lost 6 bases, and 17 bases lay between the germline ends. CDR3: CASSQERRLRDPEAFF. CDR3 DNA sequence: TGCGCCAGCAGCCAAGAAAGGCGACTTCGTGACCCTGAAGCTTTCTTT.

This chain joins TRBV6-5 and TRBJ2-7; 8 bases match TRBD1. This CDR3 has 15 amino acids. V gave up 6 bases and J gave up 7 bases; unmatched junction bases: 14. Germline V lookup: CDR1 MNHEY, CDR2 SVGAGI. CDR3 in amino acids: CASSQPRQGTGEQYF. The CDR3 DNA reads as TGTGCCAGCAGCCAACCCCGACAGGGGACGGGGGAGCAGTACTTC.

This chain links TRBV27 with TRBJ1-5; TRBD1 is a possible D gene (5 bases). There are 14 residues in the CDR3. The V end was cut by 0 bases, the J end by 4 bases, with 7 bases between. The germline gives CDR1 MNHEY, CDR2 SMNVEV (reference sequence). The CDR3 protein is CASSLSQGNQPQHF. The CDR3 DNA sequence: TGTGCCAGCAGTTTATCCCAGGGTAATCAGCCCCAGCATTTT.

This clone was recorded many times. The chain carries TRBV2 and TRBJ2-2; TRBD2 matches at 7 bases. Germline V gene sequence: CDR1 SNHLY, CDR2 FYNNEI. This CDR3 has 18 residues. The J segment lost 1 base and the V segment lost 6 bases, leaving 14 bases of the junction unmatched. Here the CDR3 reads CASSDGEGLRKNTGELFF. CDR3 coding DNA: TGTGCCAGCAGCGACGGGGAGGGTCTGCGGAAGAACACCGGGGAGCTGTTTTTT.

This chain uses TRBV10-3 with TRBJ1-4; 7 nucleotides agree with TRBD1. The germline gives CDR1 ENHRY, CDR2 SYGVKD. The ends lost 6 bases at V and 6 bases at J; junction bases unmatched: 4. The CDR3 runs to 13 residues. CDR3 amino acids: CAIRNRGDEKLFF. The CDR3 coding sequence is TGTGCCATCAGGAACAGGGGAGATGAAAAACTGTTTTTT.

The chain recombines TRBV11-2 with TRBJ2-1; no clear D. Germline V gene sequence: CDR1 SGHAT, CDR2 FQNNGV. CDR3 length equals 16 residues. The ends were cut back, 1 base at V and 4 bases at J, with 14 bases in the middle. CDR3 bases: TGTGCCAGCAGCTTAGGCTTGATGGCCCCATACAATGAGCAGTTCTTC. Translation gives CASSLGLMAPYNEQFF.

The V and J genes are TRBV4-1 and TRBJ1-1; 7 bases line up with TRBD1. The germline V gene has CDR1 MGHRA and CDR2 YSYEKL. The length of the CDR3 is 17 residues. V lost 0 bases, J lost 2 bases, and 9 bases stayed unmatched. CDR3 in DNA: TGCGCCAGCAGCCAAGATGGGGCAGGGGGTCTTAACACTGAAGCTTTCTTT. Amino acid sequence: CASSQDGAGGLNTEAFF.

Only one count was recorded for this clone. Written as DNA, the CDR3 is TGTGCCAGCAGTGATCGGGGGGGGAACACTGAAGCTTTCTTT. Residues: CASSDRGGNTEAFF. The chain is built from TRBV6-1 and TRBJ1-1, with a weak D call TRBD1 (5 bases). V lost 3 bases and J 1 base, leaving 9 bases between the germline ends. The CDR3 runs to 14 residues. The germline V gene encodes CDR1 MNHNS and CDR2 SASEGT.

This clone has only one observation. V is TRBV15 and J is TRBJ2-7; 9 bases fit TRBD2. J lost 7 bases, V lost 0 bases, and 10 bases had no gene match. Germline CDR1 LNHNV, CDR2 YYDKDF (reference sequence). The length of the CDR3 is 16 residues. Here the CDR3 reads CATSREGGSGGVEQYF. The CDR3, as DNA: TGTGCCACCAGCAGAGAAGGGGGTAGCGGGGGAGTAGAGCAGTACTTC.

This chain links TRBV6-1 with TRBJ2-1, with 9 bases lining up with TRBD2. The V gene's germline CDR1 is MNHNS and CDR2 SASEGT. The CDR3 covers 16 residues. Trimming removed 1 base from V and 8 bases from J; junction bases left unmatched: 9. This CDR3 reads CASSEVAGGPADEQFF. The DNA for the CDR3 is TGTGCCAGCAGTGAAGTGGCGGGGGGGCCCGCGGATGAGCAGTTCTTC.

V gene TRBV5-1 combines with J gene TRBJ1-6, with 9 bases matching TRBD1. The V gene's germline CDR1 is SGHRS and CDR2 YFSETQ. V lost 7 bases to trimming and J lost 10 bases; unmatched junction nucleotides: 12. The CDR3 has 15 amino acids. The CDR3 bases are TGCGCCAGCCGACCTGATAGGGACAGGGCATCACCCCTCCACTTT. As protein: CASRPDRDRASPLHF.

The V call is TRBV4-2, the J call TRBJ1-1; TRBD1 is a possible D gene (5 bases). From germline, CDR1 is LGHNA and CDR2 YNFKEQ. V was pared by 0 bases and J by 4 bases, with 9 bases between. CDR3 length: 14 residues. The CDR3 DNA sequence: TGTGCCAGCAGCCAAGAGTCCGGGGGCACTGAAGCTTTCTTT. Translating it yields CASSQESGGTEAFF.